Shown below are 21 T cell receptor beta chains from a single sample sequenced in a study of cytomegalovirus exposure and HLA in healthy donors. This PCR relied on a set of 60 Vbeta primers and 13 Jbeta primers. Sequencing used immunoSEQ multiplex PCR; TCRdb keeps in-frame clones, though not all of them. The sample shows about 220,000 clones, roughly 88% of them seen only once. Sequenced: PBMCs. The origin of the receptors is a boy younger than 10 in good health and CMV-seronegative.

The V gene is TRBV29-1, the J gene TRBJ2-7; 10 bases map to TRBD1. The V segment lost 6 bases and the J segment 2 bases; nucleotides outside the gene matches: 4. CDR1 is SQVTM and CDR2 is ANQGSEA in the germline V gene. The CDR3 is 13 residues long. The CDR3 DNA is TGCAGCGTCGGGACAGGGGAACCCTACGAGCAGTACTTC. This sequence encodes CSVGTGEPYEQYF.

V and J are TRBV11-3 and TRBJ2-2, with TRBD2 matching 12 bases. The CDR3 is made up of 16 amino acids. With 3 bases clipped from V and 6 bases from J, the junction kept 5 bases outside the gene matches. Germline V gene data show CDR1 as SGHNT and CDR2 as YENEEA. The CDR3 sequence: CASSLRTSGTAGELFF. The CDR3 nucleotides read TGTGCCAGCAGCTTGAGGACTAGCGGGACGGCCGGGGAGCTGTTTTTT.

The rearrangement uses TRBV27 and TRBJ1-1; D uncertain. The ends were cut back, 3 bases at V and 3 bases at J, with 8 bases in the middle. The CDR3 is 13 residues long. Germline-derived CDR1 and CDR2 are MNHEY and SMNVEV (reference sequence). The CDR3 region is CASSFVTDTEAFF. The CDR3 bases are TGTGCCAGCAGTTTTGTAACGGACACTGAAGCTTTCTTT.

The chain couples TRBV6-5 to TRBJ1-1; TRBD1 aligns across 8 bases. This CDR3 is 15 amino acids long. Germline V CDR1 and CDR2: MNHEY, SVGAGI. The trim removed 2 bases at V and 7 bases at J, leaving 9 bases unmatched. The CDR3 is CASSYLGQGKGEAFF. The CDR3 DNA reads TGTGCCAGCAGTTACCTCGGACAGGGTAAGGGTGAAGCTTTCTTT.

This clone has only one observation. Germline and junction disagree at one end, which may indicate a read error. In the same sample, other DNA sequences code for this CDR3. DNA of the CDR3: TGTGCCAGCAGCCTAGCGGGACAGCAAGAGACCCAGTACTTC. Encoded protein: CASSLAGQQETQYF. V usage is TRBV7-9 and J usage is TRBJ2-5; 9 bases are shared with TRBD2. The CDR3 has 14 amino acids. Germline V gives CDR1 SEHNR, CDR2 FQNEAQ (reference sequence).

The gene calls are TRBV11-2 and TRBJ2-1; 9 bases agree with TRBD2. J was trimmed by 7 bases and V by 1 base; bases with no gene match: 14. The germline gives CDR1 SGHAT, CDR2 FQNNGV. CDR3 length equals 18 residues. The CDR3, as DNA: TGTGCCAGCAGCTTAGCGGGTGCAGGGCTAGCGGGAAGGAATGAGCAGTTCTTC. It specifies CASSLAGAGLAGRNEQFF.

This clone was seen more than once but under ten times. The chain is built from TRBV30 and TRBJ2-5, with 10 bases matching TRBD1. The length of the CDR3 is 16 residues. J was trimmed by 5 bases and V by 2 bases; bases with no gene match: 11. Germline V lookup: CDR1 GTSNPN, CDR2 SVGIG (reference sequence). As DNA, the CDR3 is TGTGCCTGGAGTCTAGACAGGGGGCTTCTAGGGGAGACCCAGTACTTC. This translates into CAWSLDRGLLGETQYF.

The V call is TRBV7-9, the J call TRBJ2-5; 8 nucleotides agree with TRBD2. Germline lookup yields CDR1 SEHNR and CDR2 FQNEAQ (reference sequence). The V and J ends lost 1 base and 2 bases, in that order; junction bases with no gene match: 6. CDR3 size: 16 residues. CDR3 sequence reads: CASSLGVSGVQETQYF. The CDR3 DNA reads TGTGCCAGCAGCTTAGGGGTTAGCGGGGTTCAAGAGACCCAGTACTTC.

V usage is TRBV6-1 and J usage is TRBJ2-6; maybe TRBD1 (6 bases). Trimming removed 3 bases at V and 0 bases at J, with 9 bases between. This CDR3 is 16 amino acids long. The V gene's germline CDR1 is MNHNS and CDR2 SASEGT. CDR3 in amino acids: CASSEVRGSGANVLTF. The CDR3 DNA reads as TGTGCCAGCAGTGAGGTCAGGGGCTCTGGGGCCAACGTCCTGACTTTC.

The V call is TRBV2, the J call TRBJ2-7; TRBD1 matches at 9 bases. This CDR3 region has 15 residues. From germline, CDR1 is SNHLY and CDR2 FYNNEI. V was pared by 3 bases and J by 2 bases, with 5 bases of the junction left unmatched. For the CDR3, the DNA is TGTGCCAGCAGTGATCGGGACAGGGAAGCCTACGAGCAGTACTTC. It encodes CASSDRDREAYEQYF.

This sequence joins TRBV5-4 and TRBJ1-2, with TRBD1 identical over 11 bases. Germline values: CDR1 SGHNT, CDR2 YYREEE (reference sequence). The CDR3 runs 16 residues. The junction had 5 bases not matched to a gene; V was cut back by 0 bases and J by 4 bases. This CDR3 is CASSLAGGTGGYGYTF. CDR3 DNA: TGTGCCAGCAGCTTGGCCGGAGGGACAGGGGGCTATGGCTACACCTTC.

This clone showed up just a few times. One end of the junction does not line up with germline, which may come from a read error. This sequence joins TRBV2 and TRBJ2-7; D is uncertain. Germline values: CDR1 SNHLY, CDR2 FYNNEI. The CDR3 consists of 17 residues. The CDR3 sequence is CASSEGLSGRPTYEQYF. The CDR3 DNA reads TGTGCCAGCAGCGAAGGATTGTCGGGTCGTCCCACCTACGAGCAGTACTTC.

The chain couples TRBV6-5 to TRBJ2-7; possible D gene TRBD2, 5 bases. V lost 2 bases and J 3 bases, leaving 11 bases between the germline ends. The germline CDR1 and CDR2 sequences are MNHEY and SVGAGI. There are 14 residues in the CDR3. CDR3 in amino acids: CASSYDSGNYEQYF. The CDR3 region has the DNA TGTGCCAGCAGTTACGACTCGGGGAACTACGAGCAGTACTTC.

The chain has TRBV27 and TRBJ1-5, with a possible D match to TRBD1 (5 bases). The CDR3 extends over 12 amino acids. The ends were cut back, 5 bases at V and 7 bases at J, with 9 bases in the middle. CDR1 MNHEY and CDR2 SMNVEV come from the germline V gene (reference sequence). The CDR3: CASSVGGQPQHF. The CDR3 region has the DNA TGTGCCAGCAGTGTGGGGGGACAGCCCCAGCATTTT.

This clone showed up just a few times. This rearrangement joins TRBV6-5 to TRBJ1-2; TRBD1 agrees at 10 bases. Looked up from germline, CDR1 is MNHEY and CDR2 is SVGAGI. The CDR3 length is 14 residues. With V trimmed by 7 bases and J by 5 bases, 7 bases remained unmatched. Here the CDR3 reads CASTSGQGVYGYTF. In DNA, the CDR3 is TGTGCCAGCACCAGCGGACAGGGGGTTTATGGCTACACCTTC.

This clone was seen a single time. The DNA for the CDR3 is TGTGCCAGCAGCGATAACAGGGTAGGCAATGAGCAGTTCTTC. Its translation is CASSDNRVGNEQFF. The chain has TRBV21-1 and TRBJ2-1; the DNA was not compared with TRBD1, the D call given in the table. TRBV21-1 is given as a pseudogene. The CDR3 has 14 residues.

V usage is TRBV29-1 and J usage is TRBJ2-2, with a tentative D call TRBD2 (6 bases). V was clipped by 2 bases and J by 5 bases, with 12 bases between them. Germline lookup yields CDR1 SQVTM and CDR2 ANQGSEA. CDR3 length: 14 amino acids. The CDR3 protein is CSVEPTGGTGELFF. The CDR3 DNA sequence: TGCAGCGTTGAACCTACCGGAGGGACCGGGGAGCTGTTTTTT.

The rearrangement links TRBV30 to TRBJ1-2; a possible D gene is TRBD1 (6 bases). V gave up 2 bases and J gave up 3 bases, with 13 bases separating them. Germline V lookup: CDR1 GTSNPN, CDR2 SVGIG (reference sequence). The CDR3 is 14 residues long. The CDR3 loop is CAWSSRGHHYGYTF. CDR3 DNA sequence: TGTGCCTGGAGTTCACGGGGACACCACTATGGCTACACCTTC. Complete variable domain (other parts from reference TRBV30 and TRBJ1-2): SQTIHQWPATLVQPVGSPLSLECTVEGTSNPNLYWYRQAAGRGLQLLFYSVGIGQISSEVPQNLSASRPQDRQFILSSKKLLLSDSGFYLCAWSSRGHHYGYTFGSGTRLTVV.

The genes are TRBV14 and TRBJ2-7; D is uncertain. This CDR3 has 14 residues. Trimming shortened V by 1 base and J by 3 bases, and 10 bases separated the two germline ends. Germline-derived CDR1 and CDR2 are SGHDN and FVKESK. The CDR3 spells CASSQGVWSYEQYF. In nucleotides, the CDR3 is TGTGCCAGCAGCCAAGGGGTTTGGAGCTACGAGCAGTACTTC.

J is TRBJ1-5 and V is TRBV6-6; D uncertain. Germline values: CDR1 MNHNY, CDR2 SVGAGI (reference sequence). The CDR3 contains 14 residues. V was shortened by 6 bases and J by 0 bases, with 9 bases between the two germline ends. CDR3 nucleotide sequence: TGTGCCAGCAGGCGGCGGAATAGCAATCAGCCCCAGCATTTT. Its translation is CASRRRNSNQPQHF.

This clone appeared a few times. In DNA form, the CDR3 reads TGTGCCAGCAGCCCGCGGGATGGGGCGCCCCAGCATTTT. The encoded protein is CASSPRDGAPQHF. J is TRBJ1-5 and V is TRBV7-4, with D possibly TRBD1 on 5 matching bases. The germline V gene has CDR1 SGHVT and CDR2 SQSDAQ. The CDR3 consists of 13 residues. Trimming cost V 5 bases and J 9 bases, with 14 bases left between them.